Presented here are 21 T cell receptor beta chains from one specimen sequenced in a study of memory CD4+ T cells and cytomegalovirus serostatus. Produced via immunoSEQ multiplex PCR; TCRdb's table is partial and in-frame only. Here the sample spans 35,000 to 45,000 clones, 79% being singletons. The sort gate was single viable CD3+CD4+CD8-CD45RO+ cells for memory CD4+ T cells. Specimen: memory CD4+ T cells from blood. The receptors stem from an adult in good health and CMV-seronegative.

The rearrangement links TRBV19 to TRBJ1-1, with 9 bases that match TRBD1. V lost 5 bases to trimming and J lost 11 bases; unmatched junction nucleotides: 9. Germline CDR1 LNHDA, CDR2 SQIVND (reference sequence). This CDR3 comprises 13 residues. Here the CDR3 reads CASSGRTGEKAFF. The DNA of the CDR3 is TGTGCCAGTAGTGGACGGACAGGGGAAAAGGCTTTCTTT.

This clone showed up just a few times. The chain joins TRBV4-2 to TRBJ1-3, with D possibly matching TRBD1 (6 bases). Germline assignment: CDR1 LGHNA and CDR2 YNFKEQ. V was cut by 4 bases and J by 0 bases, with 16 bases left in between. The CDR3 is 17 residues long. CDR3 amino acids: CASSLLQGRSSGNTIYF. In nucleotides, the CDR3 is TGTGCCAGCAGCCTTTTACAGGGCCGGAGCTCTGGAAACACCATATATTTT.

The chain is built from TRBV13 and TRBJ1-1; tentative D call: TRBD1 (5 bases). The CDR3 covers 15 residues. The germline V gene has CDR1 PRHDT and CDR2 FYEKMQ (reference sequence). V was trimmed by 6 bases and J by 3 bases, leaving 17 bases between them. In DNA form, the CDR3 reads TGTGCCAGCAGTACCGATTGGGACCGCCACACTGAAGCTTTCTTT. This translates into CASSTDWDRHTEAFF.

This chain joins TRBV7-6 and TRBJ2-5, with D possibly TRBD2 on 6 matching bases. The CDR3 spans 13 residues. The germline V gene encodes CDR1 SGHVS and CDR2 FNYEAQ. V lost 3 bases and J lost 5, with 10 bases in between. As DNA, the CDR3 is TGTGCCAGCAGCTTGGGGAGCGGGGAGACCCAGTACTTC. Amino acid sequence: CASSLGSGETQYF.

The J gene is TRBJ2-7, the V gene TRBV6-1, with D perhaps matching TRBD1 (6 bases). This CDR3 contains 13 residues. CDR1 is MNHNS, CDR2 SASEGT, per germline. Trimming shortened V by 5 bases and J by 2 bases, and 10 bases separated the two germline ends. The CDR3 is CASSLDRPYEQYF. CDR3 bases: TGTGCCAGCAGTTTAGACAGGCCCTACGAGCAGTACTTC.

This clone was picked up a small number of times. The CDR3, as DNA: TGTGCCAGCTCACCACCCCGTCGACAGGGACAAGAGACCCAGTACTTC. Translating gives CASSPPRRQGQETQYF. The gene calls are TRBV18 and TRBJ2-5; 7 bases align to TRBD1. This CDR3 is 16 amino acids long. CDR1 KGHSH and CDR2 LQKENI come from the germline V gene. V was clipped by 0 bases and J by 2 bases; unmatched bases: 6.

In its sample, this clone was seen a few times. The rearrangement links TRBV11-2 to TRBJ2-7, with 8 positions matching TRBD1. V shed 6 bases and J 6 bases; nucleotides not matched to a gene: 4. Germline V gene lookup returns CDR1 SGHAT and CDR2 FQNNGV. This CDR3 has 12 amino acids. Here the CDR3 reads CASRGRGLEQYF. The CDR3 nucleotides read TGTGCCAGCAGGGGCAGGGGGCTCGAGCAGTACTTC.

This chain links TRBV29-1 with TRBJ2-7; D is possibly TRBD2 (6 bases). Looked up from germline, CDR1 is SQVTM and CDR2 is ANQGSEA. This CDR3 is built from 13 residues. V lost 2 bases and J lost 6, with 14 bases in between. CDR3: CSVERTQGGEQYF. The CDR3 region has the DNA TGCAGCGTTGAACGAACCCAGGGAGGCGAGCAGTACTTC.

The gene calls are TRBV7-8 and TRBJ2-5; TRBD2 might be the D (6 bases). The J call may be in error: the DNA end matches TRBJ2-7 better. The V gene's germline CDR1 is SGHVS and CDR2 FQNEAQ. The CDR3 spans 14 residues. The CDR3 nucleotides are TGTGCCAGCAGCTTAACGGGACTCGTCTACGAGCAGTACTTC. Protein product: CASSLTGLVYEQYF.

The CDR3 loop is CASSEFSQGRGEAFF. The CDR3 nucleotides are TGTGCCAGCAGTGAATTCTCTCAGGGGCGTGGTGAAGCTTTCTTT. This sequence joins TRBV25-1 and TRBJ1-1; maybe TRBD1 (6 bases). The CDR3 length is 15 residues. V lost 1 base and J 7 bases, leaving 16 bases between the germline ends. The germline V gene has CDR1 MGHDK and CDR2 SYGVNS.

The CDR3 region is CASSEPRETEAFF. Here the CDR3 DNA reads TGTGCCAGCAGTGAACCGAGGGAGACTGAAGCTTTCTTT. This sequence joins TRBV6-1 and TRBJ1-1; D is uncertain. V lost 2 bases and J lost 5, with 9 bases in between. Germline-derived CDR1 and CDR2 are MNHNS and SASEGT. The CDR3 loop spans 13 amino acids.

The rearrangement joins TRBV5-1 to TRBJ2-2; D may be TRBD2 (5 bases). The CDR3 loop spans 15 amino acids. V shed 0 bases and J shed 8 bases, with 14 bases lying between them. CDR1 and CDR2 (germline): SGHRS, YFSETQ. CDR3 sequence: CASSLVGLASGELFF. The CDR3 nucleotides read TGCGCCAGCAGCTTGGTTGGTCTAGCAAGTGGGGAGCTGTTTTTT.

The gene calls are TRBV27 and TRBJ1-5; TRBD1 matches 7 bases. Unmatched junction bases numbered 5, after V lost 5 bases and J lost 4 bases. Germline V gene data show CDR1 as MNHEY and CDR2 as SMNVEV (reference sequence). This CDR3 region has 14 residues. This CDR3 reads CASSPNRGNQPQHF. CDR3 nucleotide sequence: TGTGCCAGCAGTCCTAACAGGGGTAATCAGCCCCAGCATTTT.

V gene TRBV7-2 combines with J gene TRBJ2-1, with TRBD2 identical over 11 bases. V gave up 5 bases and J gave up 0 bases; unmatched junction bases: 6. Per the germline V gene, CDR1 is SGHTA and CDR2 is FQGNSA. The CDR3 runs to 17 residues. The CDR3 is CASSDFSGGASYNEQFF. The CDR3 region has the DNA TGTGCCAGCAGCGACTTTAGCGGGGGGGCCTCCTACAATGAGCAGTTCTTC.

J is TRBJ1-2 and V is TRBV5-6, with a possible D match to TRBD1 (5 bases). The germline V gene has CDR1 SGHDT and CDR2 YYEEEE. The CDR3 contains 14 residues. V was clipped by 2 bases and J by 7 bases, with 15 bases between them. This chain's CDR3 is CASSFRPQGVGYTF. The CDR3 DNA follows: TGTGCCAGCAGCTTTAGGCCCCAGGGTGTTGGCTACACCTTC.

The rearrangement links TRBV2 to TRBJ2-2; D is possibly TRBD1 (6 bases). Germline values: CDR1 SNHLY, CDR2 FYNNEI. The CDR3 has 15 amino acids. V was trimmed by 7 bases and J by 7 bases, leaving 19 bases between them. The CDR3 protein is CASKLEPQGHGELFF. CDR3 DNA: TGTGCCAGCAAATTAGAGCCACAGGGCCACGGGGAGCTGTTTTTT.

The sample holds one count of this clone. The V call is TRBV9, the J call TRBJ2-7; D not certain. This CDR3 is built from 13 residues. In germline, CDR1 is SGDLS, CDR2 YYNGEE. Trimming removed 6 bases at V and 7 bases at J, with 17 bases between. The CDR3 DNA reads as TGTGCCAGCAACGTCTGGCGACATAGGGAGCAGTACTTC. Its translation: CASNVWRHREQYF.

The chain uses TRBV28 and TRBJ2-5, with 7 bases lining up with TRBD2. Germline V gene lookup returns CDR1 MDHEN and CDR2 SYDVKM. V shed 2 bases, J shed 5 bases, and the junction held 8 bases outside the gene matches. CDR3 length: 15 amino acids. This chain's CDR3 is CASSLLGGSTETQYF. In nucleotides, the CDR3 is TGTGCCAGCAGTTTACTGGGGGGGTCGACGGAGACCCAGTACTTC.

The DNA of the CDR3 is TGTGCCAGCAGCCAGGACGATGAGCAGTTCTTC. Encoded protein: CASSQDDEQFF. The J gene is TRBJ2-1, the V gene TRBV4-2; D not resolved. The CDR3 consists of 11 residues. Germline V lookup: CDR1 LGHNA, CDR2 YNFKEQ. V shed 3 bases and J shed 8 bases, with 5 bases lying between them.

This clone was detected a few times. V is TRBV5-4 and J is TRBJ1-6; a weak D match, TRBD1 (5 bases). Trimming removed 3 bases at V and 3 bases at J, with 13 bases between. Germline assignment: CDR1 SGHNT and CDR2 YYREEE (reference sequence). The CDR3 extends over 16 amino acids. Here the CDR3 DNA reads TGTGCCAGCAGCTGGGGGGGAGGTAACTATAATTCACCCCTCCACTTT. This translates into CASSWGGGNYNSPLHF.

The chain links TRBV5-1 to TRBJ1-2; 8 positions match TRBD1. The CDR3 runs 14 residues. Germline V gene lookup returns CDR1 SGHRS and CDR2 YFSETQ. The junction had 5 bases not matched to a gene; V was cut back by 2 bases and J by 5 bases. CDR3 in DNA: TGCGCCAGCAGCTTAGCAGGGGGCGCGTATGGCTACACCTTC. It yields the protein CASSLAGGAYGYTF.